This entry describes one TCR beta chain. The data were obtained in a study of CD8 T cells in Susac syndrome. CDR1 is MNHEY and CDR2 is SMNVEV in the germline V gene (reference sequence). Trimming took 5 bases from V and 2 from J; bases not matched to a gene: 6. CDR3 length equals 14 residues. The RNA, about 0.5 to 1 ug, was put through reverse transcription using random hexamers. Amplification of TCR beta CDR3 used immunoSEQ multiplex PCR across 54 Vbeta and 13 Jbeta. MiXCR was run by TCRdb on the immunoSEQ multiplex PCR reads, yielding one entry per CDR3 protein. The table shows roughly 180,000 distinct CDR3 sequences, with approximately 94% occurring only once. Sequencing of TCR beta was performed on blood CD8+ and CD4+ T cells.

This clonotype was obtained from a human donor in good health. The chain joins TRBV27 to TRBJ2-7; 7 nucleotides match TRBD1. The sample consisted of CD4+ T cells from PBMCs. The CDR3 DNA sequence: TGTGCCAGCAGTCTGGGACAGCGTGCCTACGAGCAGTACTTC. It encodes CASSLGQRAYEQYF.